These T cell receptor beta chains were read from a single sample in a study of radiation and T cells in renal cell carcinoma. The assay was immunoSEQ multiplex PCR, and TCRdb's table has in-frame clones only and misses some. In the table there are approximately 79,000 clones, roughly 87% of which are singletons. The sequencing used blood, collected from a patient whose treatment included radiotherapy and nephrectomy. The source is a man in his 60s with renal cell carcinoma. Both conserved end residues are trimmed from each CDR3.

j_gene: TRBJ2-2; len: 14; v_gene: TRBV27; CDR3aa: ASSWGSRSFTGELF
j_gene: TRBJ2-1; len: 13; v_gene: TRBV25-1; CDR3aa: ASSARTGSYNEQF
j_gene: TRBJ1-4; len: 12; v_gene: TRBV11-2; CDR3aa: ASSLGGVGEKLF
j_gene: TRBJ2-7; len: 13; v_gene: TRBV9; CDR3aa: ASSRDGQSSYEQY
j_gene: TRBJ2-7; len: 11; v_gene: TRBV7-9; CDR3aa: ASRPSGAREQY
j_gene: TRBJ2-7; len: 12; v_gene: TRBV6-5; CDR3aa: ASREGTGSWEQY
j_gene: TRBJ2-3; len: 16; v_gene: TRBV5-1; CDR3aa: ASSPEGTASGNTDTQY
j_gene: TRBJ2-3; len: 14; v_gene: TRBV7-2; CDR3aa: ASSPPPGLGTDTQY
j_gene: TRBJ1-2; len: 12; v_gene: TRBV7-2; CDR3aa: ASSRGQGGYGYT
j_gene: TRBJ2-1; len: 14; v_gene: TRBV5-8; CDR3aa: ASSLLGQGIYNEQF
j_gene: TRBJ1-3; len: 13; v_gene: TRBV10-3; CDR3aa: AISNRGTAGNTIY
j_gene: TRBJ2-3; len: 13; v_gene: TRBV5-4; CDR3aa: ASSQEGMLRDTQY
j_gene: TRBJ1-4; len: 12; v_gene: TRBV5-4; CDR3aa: ASSLVGPGEKLF
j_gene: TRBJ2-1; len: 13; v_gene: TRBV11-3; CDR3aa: ASSRTPGRDNEQF
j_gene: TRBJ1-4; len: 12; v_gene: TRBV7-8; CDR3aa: ASSSGQGSEKLF
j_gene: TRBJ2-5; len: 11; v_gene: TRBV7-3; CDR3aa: ASSLRARETQY
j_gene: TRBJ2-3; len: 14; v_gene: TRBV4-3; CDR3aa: ASSQEGREGTDTQY
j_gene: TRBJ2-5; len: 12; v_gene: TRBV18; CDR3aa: ASSAAGFQETQY
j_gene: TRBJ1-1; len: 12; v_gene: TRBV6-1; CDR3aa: ASSERGGGTEAF
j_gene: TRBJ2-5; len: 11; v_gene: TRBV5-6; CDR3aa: ASRSGVKETQY
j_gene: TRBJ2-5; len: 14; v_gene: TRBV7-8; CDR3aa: ASSPWRGGRGETQY
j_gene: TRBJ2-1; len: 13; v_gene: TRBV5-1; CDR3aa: ASRSASPSVHEQF
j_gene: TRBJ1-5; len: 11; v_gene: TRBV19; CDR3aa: ASSSVGGQPQH
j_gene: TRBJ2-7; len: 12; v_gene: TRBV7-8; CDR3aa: ASSPTGQGYEQY
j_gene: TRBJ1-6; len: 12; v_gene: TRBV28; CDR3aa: ASSGTGFNSPLH
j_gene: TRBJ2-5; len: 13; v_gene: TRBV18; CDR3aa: ASSPGAGSQETQY
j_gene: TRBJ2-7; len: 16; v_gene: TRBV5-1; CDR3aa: ASSLALSGRGAVYEQY
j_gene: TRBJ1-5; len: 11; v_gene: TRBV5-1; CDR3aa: ASSLAGDQPQH
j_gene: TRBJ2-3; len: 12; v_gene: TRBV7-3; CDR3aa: ASSYSGRGNTQY
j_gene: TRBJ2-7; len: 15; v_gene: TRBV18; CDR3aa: ASSPGFPGTLGYEQY
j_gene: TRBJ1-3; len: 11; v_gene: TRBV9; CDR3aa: ASSVDDGNTIY
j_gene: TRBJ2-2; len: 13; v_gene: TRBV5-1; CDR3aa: ASSSGAENTGELF
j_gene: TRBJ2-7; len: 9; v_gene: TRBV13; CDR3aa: ASSSGQGQY
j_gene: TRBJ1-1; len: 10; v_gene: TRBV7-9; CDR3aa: ASSLELGEAF
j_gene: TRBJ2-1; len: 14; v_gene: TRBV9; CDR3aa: ASSSRGGRPYNEQF
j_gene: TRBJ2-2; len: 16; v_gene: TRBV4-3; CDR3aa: ASSHHTSGPSRGGELF
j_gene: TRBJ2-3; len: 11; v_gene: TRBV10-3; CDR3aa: ATAPPGTDTQY
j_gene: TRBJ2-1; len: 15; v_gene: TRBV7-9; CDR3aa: ASSLLTSSLLYNEQF
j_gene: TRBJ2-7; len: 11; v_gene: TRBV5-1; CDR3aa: ASSLDPPGKQY
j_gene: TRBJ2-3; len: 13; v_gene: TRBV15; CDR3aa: ATSRDAGGLDTQY
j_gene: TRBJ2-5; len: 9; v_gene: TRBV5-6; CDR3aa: ASSSRETQY
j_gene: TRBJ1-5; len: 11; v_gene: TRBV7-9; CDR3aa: ASSRNSNQPQH
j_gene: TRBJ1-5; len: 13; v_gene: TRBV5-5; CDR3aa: ASSFYPQEGQPQH
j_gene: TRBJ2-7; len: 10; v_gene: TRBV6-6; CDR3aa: ASTEGDYEQY
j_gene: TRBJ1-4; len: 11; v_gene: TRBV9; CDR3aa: ASSAGVGEKLF
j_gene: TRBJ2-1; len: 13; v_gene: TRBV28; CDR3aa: ASSSGTGQANEQF
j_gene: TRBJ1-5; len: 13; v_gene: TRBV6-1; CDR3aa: ASSASGQADQPQH
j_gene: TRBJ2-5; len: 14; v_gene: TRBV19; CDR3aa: ASRVGTSGRAETQY